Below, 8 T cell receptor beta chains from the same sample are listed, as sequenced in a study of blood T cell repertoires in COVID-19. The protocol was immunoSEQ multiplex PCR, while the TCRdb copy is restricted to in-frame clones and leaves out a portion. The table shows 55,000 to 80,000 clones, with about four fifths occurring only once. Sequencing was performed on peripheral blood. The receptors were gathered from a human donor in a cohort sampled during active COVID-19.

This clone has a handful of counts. For the CDR3, the DNA is TGTGCCAGCAGCCCGAGGGTGGGGGGGAACACTGAAGCTTTCTTT. Its protein product is CASSPRVGGNTEAFF. The rearrangement uses TRBV9 and TRBJ1-1; tentative D call: TRBD1 (5 bases). V lost 4 bases, J lost 1 base, and 14 bases lay in between. Per the germline V gene, CDR1 is SGDLS and CDR2 is YYNGEE. The CDR3 totals 15 residues.

Here the CDR3 reads CASSLGGQGNQPQHF. The CDR3 coding sequence is TGTGCCAGCAGCTTGGGCGGACAGGGAAATCAGCCCCAGCATTTT. J is TRBJ1-5 and V is TRBV5-5; the match to TRBD1 covers 8 bases. From germline, CDR1 is SGHKS and CDR2 YYEKEE (reference sequence). CDR3 size: 15 residues. The junction had 3 bases not matched to a gene; V was cut back by 0 bases and J by 4 bases.

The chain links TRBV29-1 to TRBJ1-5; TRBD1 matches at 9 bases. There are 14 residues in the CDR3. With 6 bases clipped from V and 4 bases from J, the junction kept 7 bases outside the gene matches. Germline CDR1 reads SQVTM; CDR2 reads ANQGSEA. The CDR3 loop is CSVSTGTGNQPQHF. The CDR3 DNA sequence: TGCAGCGTATCGACCGGGACAGGGAATCAGCCCCAGCATTTT.

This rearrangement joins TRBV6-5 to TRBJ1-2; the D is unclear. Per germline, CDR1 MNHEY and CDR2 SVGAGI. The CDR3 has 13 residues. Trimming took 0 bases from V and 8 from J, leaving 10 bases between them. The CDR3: CASSYSRTRGYTF. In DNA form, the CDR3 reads TGTGCCAGCAGTTACTCGAGGACTCGCGGCTACACCTTC.

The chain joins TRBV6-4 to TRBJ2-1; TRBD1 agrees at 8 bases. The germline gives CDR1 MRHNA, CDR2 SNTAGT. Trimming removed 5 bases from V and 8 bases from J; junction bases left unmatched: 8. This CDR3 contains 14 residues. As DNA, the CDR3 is TGTGCCAGCAGTCGGACAGGGCGAGTCGATGAGCAGTTCTTC. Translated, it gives CASSRTGRVDEQFF.

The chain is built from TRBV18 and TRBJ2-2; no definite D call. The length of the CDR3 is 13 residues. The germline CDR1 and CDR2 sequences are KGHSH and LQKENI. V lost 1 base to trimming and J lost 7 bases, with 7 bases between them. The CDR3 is CASSPLADGELFF. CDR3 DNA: TGTGCCAGCTCACCACTGGCAGACGGGGAGCTGTTTTTT. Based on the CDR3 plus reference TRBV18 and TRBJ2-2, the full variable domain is NAGVMQNPRHLVRRRGQEARLRCSPMKGHSHVYWYRQLPEEGLKFMVYLQKENIIDESGMPKERFSAEFPKEGPSILRIQQVVRGDSAAYFCASSPLADGELFFGEGSRLTVL.

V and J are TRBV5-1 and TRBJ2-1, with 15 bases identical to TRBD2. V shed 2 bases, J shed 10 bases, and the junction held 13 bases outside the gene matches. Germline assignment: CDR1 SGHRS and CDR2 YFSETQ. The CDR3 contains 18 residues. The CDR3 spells CASSFRTSGGASVSEQFF. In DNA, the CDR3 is TGCGCCAGCAGCTTCAGGACTAGCGGGGGGGCCTCGGTGAGCGAGCAGTTCTTC.

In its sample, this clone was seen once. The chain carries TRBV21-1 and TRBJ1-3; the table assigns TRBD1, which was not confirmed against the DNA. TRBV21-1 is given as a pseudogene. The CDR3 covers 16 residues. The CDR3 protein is CASLQGQLSSGNTIYF. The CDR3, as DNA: TGTGCCAGCCTTCAGGGACAACTAAGCTCTGGAAACACCATATATTTT.